This TCR beta chain was observed in a study of blood T cells in healthy people across ages. Points from the study as a whole: Significant beta diversity loss was already apparent by age roughly 43, declining roughly linearly. The CMV status of each donor remained undetermined, and this could have confounded shifts in expanded clonotypes.

Researchers collected 9.5 to 10 milliliters of peripheral blood from every single donor. Total RNA amounts of at least 5 micrograms were extracted per sample. This clonotype appeared a single time. No antigen is known for it. A sample-barcoded 5' primer and a J-beta primer mix were used in a second PCR of roughly 7 to 12 cycles. A single record per CDR3 protein comes from TCRdb applying MiXCR to the 5' RACE reads. The table shows some 1.4 million distinct CDR3 sequences, with around 39% occurring only once. Germline V gene sequence: CDR1 SGHRS, CDR2 YFSETQ. The CDR3 contains 15 residues. V lost 7 bases and J lost 2; bases outside the gene matches: 6.

Sequenced: blood. The sequence derives from a woman younger than 35 in good health. This sequence joins TRBV5-1 and TRBJ2-3; TRBD2 agrees at 11 bases. The CDR3 is CASGPSGGTTDTQYF. The CDR3 coding sequence is TGCGCCAGCGGTCCTAGCGGGGGGACCACAGATACGCAGTATTTT.